This is a list of T cell receptor beta chains from one sample in a study of T cells after yellow fever vaccination. TCRdb analysed the 5' RACE reads with MiXCR anew, one entry per CDR3 protein. The sample carries almost 600,000 distinct CDR3 sequences, less than 15% recorded once. Sample: PBMCs, taken on the day of the yellow fever booster vaccination. The receptors come from a young man who received the YFV17D yellow fever vaccine. CDR3s include the opening cysteine and the closing phenylalanine or tryptophan. D genes are given only for firm matches. Not every row has a clone size; where given, it reads once, few, many or a size class.

V gene,D gene,clone size,J gene,CDR3 protein,CDR3 DNA
TRBV7-9,TRBD1,-,TRBJ1-2,CASSSGTGTYGYTF,TGTGCCAGCAGCTCCGGGACAGGGACCTATGGCTACACCTTC
TRBV2,TRBD2,many,TRBJ2-1,CASRAGDGSYNEQFF,TGTGCCAGCAGGGCGGGAGATGGGTCCTACAATGAGCAGTTCTTC
TRBV18,TRBD2,-,TRBJ2-1,CASSPPSGRAGLDEQFF,TGTGCCAGCTCACCACCTAGCGGGAGGGCCGGGTTAGATGAGCAGTTCTTC
TRBV19,TRBD2,-,TRBJ2-2,CATSLALANTGELFF,TGTGCCACCTCACTAGCGTTAGCGAACACCGGGGAGCTGTTTTTT
TRBV20-1,-,many,TRBJ2-2,CSAQTSSGPGELFF,TGCAGTGCCCAGACTAGTTCCGGGCCCGGGGAGCTGTTTTTT
TRBV18,TRBD2,few,TRBJ2-3,CASSPPGGTSTDTQYF,TGTGCCAGCTCACCACCGGGGGGGACCAGCACAGATACGCAGTATTTT
TRBV25-1,TRBD2,-,TRBJ2-3,CASTELAGEDDTQYF,TGTGCCAGCACAGAGCTGGCGGGAGAAGACGATACGCAGTATTTT
TRBV6-1,-,-,TRBJ2-7,CASSSRFSSYEQYF,TGTGCCAGCAGTAGCCGGTTCAGCTCCTACGAGCAGTACTTC
TRBV4-2,TRBD1,-,TRBJ2-2,CASSQTPGQGAGELFF,TGTGCCAGCAGCCAAACCCCGGGACAGGGGGCCGGGGAGCTGTTTTTT
TRBV7-2,TRBD1,many,TRBJ2-5,CASSINRGQETQYF,TGTGCCAGCAGTATTAACAGGGGGCAAGAGACCCAGTACTTC
TRBV20-1,TRBD2,-,TRBJ2-1,CSAQTVTSGSDNEQFF,TGCAGTGCCCAGACGGTGACTAGCGGGAGCGATAATGAGCAGTTCTTC
TRBV10-2,-,few,TRBJ2-7,CASSEQGRKTHF,TGCGCCAGCAGTGAGCAGGGTAGGAAAACCCACTTC
TRBV7-9,-,-,TRBJ1-1,CASGPGASQNTEAFF,TGTGCCAGCGGCCCGGGGGCCTCACAGAACACTGAAGCTTTCTTT
TRBV27,TRBD2,-,TRBJ2-4,CASKSLAGVAKNIQYF,TGTGCCAGCAAATCACTAGCGGGAGTCGCCAAAAACATTCAGTACTTC
TRBV18,TRBD2,many,TRBJ2-7,CASSLMGGSLDEQYF,TGTGCCAGCTCACTAATGGGAGGGTCCCTCGACGAGCAGTACTTC
TRBV27,-,few,TRBJ2-1,CASSQPARNEQFF,TGTGCCAGCAGTCAACCAGCAAGGAATGAGCAGTTCTTC
TRBV20-1,-,-,TRBJ2-7,CSARVRRGGGDEQYF,TGCAGTGCTAGAGTAAGGCGAGGTGGGGGAGACGAGCAGTACTTC
TRBV7-2,-,many,TRBJ2-4,CASSSKGGSGKNIQYF,TGTGCCAGCAGCTCCAAAGGAGGGTCGGGGAAAAACATTCAGTACTTC
TRBV5-1,TRBD2,-,TRBJ2-3,CASSASGASTDTQYF,TGCGCCAGCAGCGCAAGCGGGGCTAGCACAGATACGCAGTATTTT
TRBV6-5,-,few,TRBJ2-3,CASSPFAGSGSTDTQYF,TGTGCCAGCAGTCCCTTCGCGGGCAGCGGGAGCACAGATACGCAGTATTTT
TRBV9,-,-,TRBJ2-7,CASSPSGEPRQYF,TGTGCCAGCAGCCCCTCAGGGGAGCCCCGGCAGTACTTC
TRBV20-1,-,few,TRBJ2-2,CSARELGGGTGELFF,TGCAGTGCTAGAGAGTTAGGAGGAGGGACCGGGGAGCTGTTTTTT
TRBV6-1,TRBD2,-,TRBJ2-1,CASSEDPAGEGFF,TGTGCCAGCAGTGAAGATCCCGCGGGAGAGGGATTCTTC
TRBV29-1,-,few,TRBJ2-5,CSGDINQETQYF,TGCAGTGGGGACATTAACCAAGAGACCCAGTACTTC
TRBV4-2,TRBD1,few,TRBJ1-4,CASSQPGQESEKLFF,TGTGCCAGCAGCCAACCGGGACAGGAGTCTGAAAAACTGTTTTTT
TRBV6-1,-,few,TRBJ1-5,CASALEFNQPQHF,TGTGCCAGCGCTCTAGAATTCAATCAGCCCCAGCATTTT
TRBV20-1,-,-,TRBJ1-2,CSAPTSDRQGYTF,TGCAGTGCCCCAACCTCTGACAGACAAGGCTACACCTTC
TRBV18,-,-,TRBJ2-3,CASSQLVAELTDTQYF,TGTGCCAGCTCACAATTAGTAGCGGAACTCACAGATACGCAGTATTTT
TRBV4-3,-,-,TRBJ2-5,CASSPTRQEQETQYF,TGCGCCAGCAGCCCCACCCGACAAGAACAAGAGACCCAGTACTTC
TRBV20-1,-,many,TRBJ1-6,CSARPTGNSPLHF,TGCAGTGCTAGACCTACAGGAAATTCACCCCTCCACTTT
TRBV29-1,-,few,TRBJ2-1,CSVRLGANEQFF,TGCAGCGTTCGGTTGGGGGCCAATGAGCAGTTCTTC
TRBV7-3,-,-,TRBJ2-5,CASSPYQATTPETQYF,TGTGCCAGCAGCCCCTACCAGGCTACCACCCCTGAGACCCAGTACTTC
TRBV4-2,-,-,TRBJ1-3,CASSQYRDAAGNTIYF,TGTGCCAGCAGCCAATATAGGGACGCCGCTGGAAACACCATATATTTT
TRBV5-6,TRBD2,-,TRBJ2-1,CASRTGLAGAEQFF,TGTGCCAGCAGAACAGGGCTAGCGGGTGCTGAGCAGTTCTTC
TRBV5-1,TRBD1,few,TRBJ2-1,CASSPDRDSF,TGCGCCAGCAGCCCGGACAGGGATTCCTTC
TRBV15,-,-,TRBJ1-6,CATSRDGLRSSPLHF,TGTGCCACCAGCAGAGATGGCTTGCGGAGTTCACCCCTCCACTTT
TRBV20-1,-,few,TRBJ1-2,CSASNYQGQGGYTF,TGCAGTGCTAGTAATTATCAGGGCCAGGGGGGCTACACCTTC
TRBV20-1,TRBD2,few,TRBJ2-7,CSAYGTSDPYEQYF,TGCAGTGCTTACGGGACTAGCGACCCCTACGAGCAGTACTTC
TRBV4-3,-,-,TRBJ2-2,CAIGREELEGELFF,TGCGCCATCGGTCGTGAGGAACTAGAGGGGGAGCTGTTTTTT
TRBV20-1,-,-,TRBJ2-7,CSATRASRGEQYF,TGCAGTGCTACCCGGGCCTCCCGTGGCGAGCAGTACTTC
TRBV27,-,few,TRBJ2-1,CASSLRPPDEQFF,TGTGCCAGCAGTTTACGCCCGCCGGATGAGCAGTTCTTC
TRBV6-1,TRBD2,few,TRBJ2-1,CASRNGLASNEQFF,TGTGCCAGCAGGAACGGACTAGCCAGCAATGAGCAGTTCTTC
TRBV7-2,-,-,TRBJ2-1,CASSQPQNNEQFF,TGTGCCAGCAGCCAACCCCAGAACAATGAGCAGTTCTTC
TRBV10-3,-,-,TRBJ2-3,CAISTRDTDTQYF,TGTGCCATCAGCACGCGGGACACAGATACGCAGTATTTT
TRBV29-1,-,few,TRBJ2-7,CVTGETDSYEQYF,TGCGTTACGGGGGAAACTGACTCCTACGAGCAGTACTTC
TRBV2,-,-,TRBJ1-6,CASSESAGVSLHF,TGTGCCAGCAGTGAATCAGCGGGAGTATCCCTCCACTTT
TRBV3-1,-,many,TRBJ2-7,CASSQRDGAGAYF,TGTGCCAGCAGCCAACGCGATGGGGCGGGGGCTTACTTC
TRBV12-3/TRBV12-4,TRBD1,few,TRBJ1-2,CASSFGAGTGESGYTF,TGTGCCAGCAGCTTTGGGGCCGGGACAGGGGAGTCTGGCTACACCTTC
TRBV20-1,-,-,TRBJ2-7,CSADPRDHAGEQYF,TGCAGTGCTGACCCCCGGGACCACGCTGGGGAGCAGTACTTC
TRBV30,-,-,TRBJ2-5,CAWSLIRETQYF,TGTGCCTGGAGCCTGATTCGGGAGACCCAGTACTTC
TRBV20-1,-,many,TRBJ1-1,CSATSGLNTEAFF,TGCAGTGCAACTTCAGGGTTAAACACTGAAGCTTTCTTT
TRBV20-1,TRBD2,few,TRBJ2-1,CSAPPARTSGSNEQFF,TGCAGTGCCCCCCCGGCAAGGACTAGCGGGAGTAATGAGCAGTTCTTC
TRBV7-9,TRBD2,few,TRBJ2-1,CASSPNYSGDQFF,TGTGCCAGCAGCCCCAACTATAGCGGGGATCAGTTCTTC
TRBV5-6,TRBD2,many,TRBJ2-3,CASSWPNLAGGDTQYF,TGTGCCAGCAGCTGGCCTAATCTAGCGGGAGGTGATACGCAGTATTTT
TRBV12-3/TRBV12-4,-,few,TRBJ2-7,CASSFTAEQYF,TGTGCCAGCAGTTTTACGGCCGAGCAGTACTTC
TRBV5-6,-,-,TRBJ2-4,CASSREGVPKNIQYF,TGTGCCAGCAGCCGGGAAGGGGTTCCCAAAAACATTCAGTACTTC
TRBV5-6,TRBD1,few,TRBJ2-3,CASSYRSGQGARDTQYF,TGTGCCAGCAGCTACCGATCAGGACAGGGGGCGAGAGATACGCAGTATTTT
TRBV6-5,-,many,TRBJ1-6,CASGDDLSPLHF,TGTGCCAGCGGGGACGATTTATCACCCCTCCACTTT
TRBV28,-,-,TRBJ1-2,CASSLTSRQNYGYTF,TGTGCCAGCAGCCTTACATCCCGACAGAATTATGGCTACACCTTC
TRBV20-1,-,-,TRBJ2-3,CSARARDTQYF,TGCAGTGCTAGAGCGAGGGATACGCAGTATTTT